The 29 T cell receptor beta chains listed next were all sequenced from one sample in a study of T cells in Graves' hyperthyroidism and ophthalmopathy. Authors of the study amplified TCR beta CDR3 regions from RNA transcripts. An initial round of RT-PCR targeting the TCR CDR3 relied on the HTBI primer set. TCRdb fed the multiplex PCR reads into MiXCR, producing one record per CDR3 protein. This sample has about 600,000 distinct CDR3 sequences; approximately 15% occur once, and the top ten carry around 3.5%. The sequencing input was blood. Receptors were obtained from a middle-aged woman with Graves' ophthalmopathy.

The rearrangement uses TRBV5-1 and TRBJ2-6; no clear D gene. V was shortened by 0 bases and J by 2 bases, with 9 bases between the two germline ends. Germline loops: CDR1 SGHRS, CDR2 YFSETQ. The CDR3 length is 16 residues. The CDR3 region is CASSLDGMAGANVLTF. CDR3 DNA: TGCGCCAGCAGCTTGGACGGCATGGCTGGGGCCAACGTCCTGACTTTC.

The rearrangement joins TRBV27 to TRBJ1-2; 7 bases align to TRBD1. The CDR3 consists of 15 residues. Germline V gives CDR1 MNHEY, CDR2 SMNVEV (reference sequence). The junction had 9 bases not matched to a gene; V was cut back by 5 bases and J by 3 bases. The CDR3 protein is CASSLGQEMHYGYTF. Here the CDR3 DNA reads TGTGCCAGCAGTCTTGGACAGGAGATGCACTATGGCTACACCTTC.

Ten or more counts support this clonotype. The chain carries TRBV11-2 and TRBJ2-3, with D hard to call. This CDR3 is built from 12 residues. V lost 2 bases, J lost 2 bases, and 2 bases lay in between. CDR1 SGHAT and CDR2 FQNNGV come from the germline V gene. The chain's CDR3 is CASSLITDTQYF. The CDR3 DNA reads TGTGCCAGCAGCTTAATCACAGATACGCAGTATTTT.

This clonotype occurred many times. J is TRBJ1-1 and V is TRBV7-6; D might be TRBD1 (6 bases). Germline V gene sequence: CDR1 SGHVS, CDR2 FNYEAQ. The V end lost 2 bases, the J end lost 1 base, and 14 bases lay between the germline ends. The CDR3 contains 16 residues. CDR3 amino acids: CASSLNSAGANTEAFF. In DNA, the CDR3 is TGTGCCAGCAGCTTAAACTCGGCAGGGGCGAACACTGAAGCTTTCTTT.

This clonotype was detected only a few times. The rearrangement links TRBV10-3 to TRBJ1-6; TRBD1 matches 9 bases. Germline assignment: CDR1 ENHRY and CDR2 SYGVKD. V lost 5 bases to trimming and J lost 11 bases; unmatched junction nucleotides: 4. CDR3 length: 13 amino acids. The DNA of the CDR3 is TGTGCCATCAGTCGGGACAGGGATCCACCCCTCCACTTT. It is translated as CAISRDRDPPLHF.

The table lists this clonotype with many counts. The genes are TRBV18 and TRBJ1-2; D might be TRBD1 (5 bases). The CDR3 has 13 residues. Germline CDR1 reads KGHSH; CDR2 reads LQKENI. Trimming removed 6 bases at V and 8 bases at J, with 16 bases between. The CDR3 is CASSTDGTAGYTF. DNA of the CDR3: TGTGCCAGCTCGACCGATGGGACGGCCGGCTACACCTTC. The whole variable domain, remainder taken from reference TRBV18 and TRBJ1-2, is NAGVMQNPRHLVRRRGQEARLRCSPMKGHSHVYWYRQLPEEGLKFMVYLQKENIIDESGMPKERFSAEFPKEGPSILRIQQVVRGDSAAYFCASSTDGTAGYTFGSGTRLTVV.

Comments on this clonotype: Possible read error: a much larger clone is one base away. The rearrangement links TRBV28 to TRBJ2-7; no reliable D call. The CDR3 has 12 residues. Germline lookup yields CDR1 MDHEN and CDR2 SYDVKM. The CDR3 nucleotides are TGTGCCAGCAGACAGTACTCCTACGAGCAGCACTTC. Translated: CASRQYSYEQHF.

This clonotype was seen repeatedly, ten times or more. This chain uses TRBV7-9 with TRBJ2-5; D uncertain. The CDR3 consists of 13 residues. Germline lookup yields CDR1 SEHNR and CDR2 FQNEAQ (reference sequence). The V gene lost 2 bases and the J gene lost 3 bases, with 7 bases spanning the gap. The CDR3 spells CASSLFQEETQYF. The CDR3 DNA reads as TGTGCCAGCAGCTTATTCCAGGAAGAGACCCAGTACTTC.

This clonotype was picked up many times. V and J are TRBV2 and TRBJ1-5; D is ambiguous. V was clipped by 1 base and J by 3 bases, with 7 bases between them. Germline V lookup: CDR1 SNHLY, CDR2 FYNNEI. The CDR3 covers 14 residues. CDR3 amino acids: CASSEGQTNQPQHF. CDR3 sequence (DNA): TGTGCCAGCAGTGAAGGACAAACCAATCAGCCCCAGCATTTT.

This clonotype appeared many times. An end of the junction does not agree with germline; a read error may underlie this. This sequence joins TRBV20-1 and TRBJ1-2; 9 bases fit TRBD1. This CDR3 region has 14 residues. Looked up from germline, CDR1 is DFQATT and CDR2 is SNEGSKA (reference sequence). The CDR3 DNA is TGCAGTGCTGGAGAAGGACAGGGGATAGGTGGCTACACCTTC. Its translation: CSAGEGQGIGGYTF.

This clonotype has at least ten counts. The chain employs TRBV28 and TRBJ2-1; 7 bases are a match to TRBD2. CDR3 length: 20 residues. Germline V gene sequence: CDR1 MDHEN, CDR2 SYDVKM. Trimming cost V 3 bases and J 4 bases; bases outside gene matches: 21. The CDR3 bases are TGTGCCAGCAGTTTCCCGCCCCGCCTGCGACTAGCCCTCTTTTACAATGAGCAGTTCTTC. Translation: CASSFPPRLRLALFYNEQFF.

This clonotype came up a few times. The gene calls are TRBV28 and TRBJ2-1, with D perhaps TRBD2 (6 bases). Germline-derived CDR1 and CDR2 are MDHEN and SYDVKM. CDR3 length: 17 amino acids. V was clipped by 3 bases and J by 0 bases, with 15 bases between them. The CDR3 loop reads CASSFMGGMSSYNEQFF. CDR3 bases: TGTGCCAGCAGTTTTATGGGCGGGATGAGCTCCTACAATGAGCAGTTCTTC.

This clonotype has a handful of counts. V usage is TRBV3-1 and J usage is TRBJ2-7, with a possible D match to TRBD1 (5 bases). The CDR3 has 16 residues. The germline CDR1 and CDR2 sequences are LGHDT and YNNKEL (reference sequence). Trimming shortened V by 0 bases and J by 9 bases, and 21 bases separated the two germline ends. CDR3 amino acids: CASSQDGWGVIPRQYF. The CDR3 nucleotides read TGTGCCAGCAGCCAAGACGGTTGGGGCGTCATTCCCCGGCAGTACTTC.

Ten or more counts support this clonotype. CDR3 nucleotides: TGTGCCAGCAGTGATTCGCCCCTTGAAAAACTGTTTTTT. Protein: CASSDSPLEKLFF. The V and J genes are TRBV2 and TRBJ1-4; no firm D call. Looked up from germline, CDR1 is SNHLY and CDR2 is FYNNEI. CDR3 length: 13 amino acids. The V gene lost 3 bases and the J gene lost 7 bases, with 9 bases spanning the gap.

This clonotype was seen repeatedly, ten times or more. This chain joins TRBV11-2 and TRBJ2-1, with D perhaps matching TRBD1 (5 bases). Looked up from germline, CDR1 is SGHAT and CDR2 is FQNNGV. The CDR3 totals 14 residues. Trimming left V 2 bases short and J 15 bases short, with 20 bases between. The CDR3 loop reads CASSLNRDQPGLFF. The CDR3, as DNA: TGTGCCAGCAGCTTAAATAGAGATCAGCCAGGGTTGTTCTTC. The complete variable domain, with remaining parts taken from reference TRBV11-2 and TRBJ2-1, reads EAGVAQSPRYKIIEKRQSVAFWCNPISGHATLYWYQQILGQGPKLLIQFQNNGVVDDSQLPKDRFSAERLKGVDSTLKIQPAKLEDSAVYLCASSLNRDQPGLFFGPGTRLTVL.

This clonotype was counted ten times or more. V usage is TRBV12-3 or TRBV12-4 and J usage is TRBJ2-7, with 8 bases aligning to TRBD2. Trimming at V came to 5 bases and at J to 4 bases, leaving 13 bases not matched to a gene. CDR3 size: 16 residues. CDR3 sequence reads: CASSPPTSGPQYEQYF. CDR3 bases: TGTGCCAGCAGTCCTCCCACTAGCGGACCCCAGTACGAGCAGTACTTC.

The chain couples TRBV4-1 to TRBJ2-4; TRBD1 is a possible D gene (5 bases). The CDR3 is 14 residues long. V lost 0 bases and J 8 bases, leaving 11 bases between the germline ends. The germline V gene encodes CDR1 MGHRA and CDR2 YSYEKL. The CDR3: CASSQDLQDDIQYF. The CDR3 DNA reads as TGCGCCAGCAGCCAAGATCTACAGGACGACATTCAGTACTTC.

This clonotype has ten or more counts. The chain couples TRBV6-5 to TRBJ1-5; D is ambiguous. Trimming left V 2 bases short and J 7 bases short, with 12 bases between. Germline V gives CDR1 MNHEY, CDR2 SVGAGI. CDR3 size: 14 residues. The CDR3 DNA follows: TGTGCCAGCAGTTACAGTGGTTTTGGGCAGCCCCAGCATTTT. It specifies CASSYSGFGQPQHF.

The rearrangement uses TRBV29-1 and TRBJ2-5, with D perhaps matching TRBD1 or TRBD2 (8 bases each). Germline V gene lookup returns CDR1 SQVTM and CDR2 ANQGSEA. The CDR3 is 14 amino acids. The germline V and J ends were trimmed by 4 bases and 2 bases, with 14 bases remaining between them. Written as DNA, the CDR3 is TGCAGCGTTGCAGGGGGCGGGGGGCAAGAGACCCAGTACTTC. Residues: CSVAGGGGQETQYF.

This clonotype was counted only a few times. V and J are TRBV28 and TRBJ1-2; D is ambiguous. V lost 6 bases, J lost 3 bases, and 11 bases lay in between. This CDR3 has 13 residues. Germline V CDR1 and CDR2: MDHEN, SYDVKM. This CDR3 reads CASSLPTDYGYTF. CDR3 DNA sequence: TGTGCCAGCAGCTTACCAACCGACTATGGCTACACCTTC.

The V call is TRBV20-1, the J call TRBJ1-1, with unresolved D. V was clipped by 1 base and J by 2 bases, with 14 bases between them. This CDR3 spans 15 amino acids. CDR1 and CDR2 from the germline V gene are DFQATT and SNEGSKA (reference sequence). Written as DNA, the CDR3 is TGCAGTGCTAGAGCACTCCTCGGACTCAACACTGAAGCTTTCTTT. It yields the protein CSARALLGLNTEAFF.

This clonotype has a count of ten or more. The V and J genes are TRBV12-3 or TRBV12-4 and TRBJ2-6; the D is unclear. V lost 6 bases, J lost 2 bases, and 17 bases lay in between. This CDR3 spans 17 amino acids. The CDR3 DNA is TGTGCCAGCAGGTCTGGGAAGGGATGGCCTGGGGCCAACGTCCTGACTTTC. Translating gives CASRSGKGWPGANVLTF.

The rearrangement joins TRBV6-5 to TRBJ1-3; 7 bases line up with TRBD1. J gave up 2 bases and V 0 bases, and 1 base lay outside the gene matches. The CDR3 contains 15 residues. From germline, CDR1 is MNHEY and CDR2 SVGAGI. The CDR3 DNA reads as TGTGCCAGCAGTTACTCCGGACAGGCTGGAAACACCATATATTTT. Its translation is CASSYSGQAGNTIYF.

This clonotype was seen a few times. This sequence joins TRBV18 and TRBJ2-7; D is ambiguous. CDR3 size: 14 residues. The V and J ends lost 2 bases and 2 bases respectively, with 10 bases between them. Looked up from germline, CDR1 is KGHSH and CDR2 is LQKENI. The CDR3 coding sequence is TGTGCCAGCTCACCAGGCGTGGACCCCTACGAGCAGTACTTC. It yields the protein CASSPGVDPYEQYF.

V gene TRBV6-2 or TRBV6-3 combines with J gene TRBJ1-6; 10 positions match TRBD1. The length of the CDR3 is 16 residues. Trimming cost V 2 bases and J 10 bases; bases outside gene matches: 8. The germline CDR1 and CDR2 sequences are MNHEY and SVGEGT. In DNA form, the CDR3 reads TGTGCCAGCAGTTACACCGACAGGGGGCTGCGGTCACCCCTCCACTTT. It is translated as CASSYTDRGLRSPLHF.

This clonotype was counted at least ten times. This sequence joins TRBV20-1 and TRBJ2-3; D remains unclear. V gave up 5 bases and J gave up 1 base, with 13 bases separating them. Germline V gene sequence: CDR1 DFQATT, CDR2 SNEGSKA (reference sequence). This CDR3 contains 14 residues. The CDR3 bases are TGCAGTGCTGGGCTTGGCCCAGGCACAGATACGCAGTATTTT. Its translation is CSAGLGPGTDTQYF.

This sequence joins TRBV6-1 and TRBJ1-6; a possible D gene is TRBD1 (6 bases). The V and J ends lost 6 bases and 0 bases respectively, with 12 bases between them. CDR1 and CDR2 (germline): MNHNS, SASEGT. The CDR3 sequence is 16 residues long. CDR3 sequence reads: CASRRTAISYNSPLHF. CDR3 sequence (DNA): TGTGCCAGCAGGAGGACAGCTATCTCCTATAATTCACCCCTCCACTTT.

This clonotype has a count of ten or more. The chain recombines TRBV20-1 with TRBJ1-2; D might be TRBD1 (5 bases). Germline loops: CDR1 DFQATT, CDR2 SNEGSKA (reference sequence). V gave up 2 bases and J gave up 3 bases, with 10 bases separating them. This CDR3 spans 13 amino acids. In DNA, the CDR3 is TGCAGTGCTAGATCCAGGGATGACTATGGCTACACCTTC. It yields the protein CSARSRDDYGYTF.

The V and J genes are TRBV13 and TRBJ2-1, with 15 bases that match TRBD2. The germline V gene encodes CDR1 PRHDT and CDR2 FYEKMQ (reference sequence). This CDR3 region has 17 residues. Germline trimming cut 4 bases from V and 6 bases from J; bases unmatched to any gene: 7. This CDR3 reads CASSSGLAGGNGNEQFF. For the CDR3, the DNA is TGTGCCAGCAGCTCCGGACTAGCGGGAGGGAATGGCAATGAGCAGTTCTTC.